This entry is about one T cell receptor (beta chain). On sorted subsets, replicate PCRs used approximately 190 ng DNA, or tens of thousands of T cell genomes. In the authors' workflow: Filtering of immunoSEQ junctional sequences could not match full-length read filtering. Sequencing was performed with immunoSEQ multiplex PCR; in TCRdb, only in-frame clones are kept and a portion is missing. The DNA gave D and trimming, while V, J and clone size come from that table. This table has 2 million to 2.5 million clones, about 94% appearing once. Healthy and HIV-negative, the adult donors had no recent acute infections or vaccinations. The record originates from a study of shared clonotypes between healthy human individuals. Germline loops: CDR1 MGHRA, CDR2 YSYEKL. Trimming cost V 3 bases and J 3 bases, with 15 bases left between them. The CDR3 has 15 residues.

The TCR was taken from a young man in good health. The sample taken for sequencing was naive CD4+ T cells sorted from blood. Subset defined: CD45RA+ positively selected. The chain couples TRBV4-1 to TRBJ2-7; possibly TRBD1 or TRBD2 for D (5 bases each). CDR3 DNA: TGCGCCAGCAGCCATCCCGTCCGGGACCGCTACGAGCAGTACTTC. Its translation is CASSHPVRDRYEQYF.